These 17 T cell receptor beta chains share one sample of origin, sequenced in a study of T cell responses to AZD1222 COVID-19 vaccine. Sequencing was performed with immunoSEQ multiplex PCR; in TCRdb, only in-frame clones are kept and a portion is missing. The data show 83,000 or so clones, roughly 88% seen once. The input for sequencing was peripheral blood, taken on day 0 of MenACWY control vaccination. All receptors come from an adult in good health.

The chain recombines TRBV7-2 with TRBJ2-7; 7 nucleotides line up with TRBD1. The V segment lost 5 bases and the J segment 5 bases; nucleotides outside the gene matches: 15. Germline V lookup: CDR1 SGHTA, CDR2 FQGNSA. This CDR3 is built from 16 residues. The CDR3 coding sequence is TGTGCCAGCAGCCCCGGGACACTTCTGACAGGGCACGAGCAGTACTTC. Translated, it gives CASSPGTLLTGHEQYF.

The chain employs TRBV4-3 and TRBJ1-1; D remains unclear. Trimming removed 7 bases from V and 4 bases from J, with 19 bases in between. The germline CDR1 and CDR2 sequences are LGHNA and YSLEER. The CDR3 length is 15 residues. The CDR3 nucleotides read TGCGCCAGCACCGCGAAAGGGCCCTTAGGCACTGAAGCTTTCTTT. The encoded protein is CASTAKGPLGTEAFF.

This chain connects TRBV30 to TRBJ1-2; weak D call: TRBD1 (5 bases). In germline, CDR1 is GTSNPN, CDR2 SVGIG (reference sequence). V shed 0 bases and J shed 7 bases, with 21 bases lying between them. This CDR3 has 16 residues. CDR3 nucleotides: TGTGCCTGGAGTGTACTGGGGCAGCTCAGGGTGTCTGGCTACACCTTC. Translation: CAWSVLGQLRVSGYTF.

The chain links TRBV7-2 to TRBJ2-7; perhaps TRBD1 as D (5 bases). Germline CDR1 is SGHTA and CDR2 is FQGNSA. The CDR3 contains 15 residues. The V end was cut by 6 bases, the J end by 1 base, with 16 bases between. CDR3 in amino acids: CASSRLDTISYEQYF. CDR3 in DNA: TGTGCCAGCAGTCGTCTGGACACAATTTCCTACGAGCAGTACTTC.

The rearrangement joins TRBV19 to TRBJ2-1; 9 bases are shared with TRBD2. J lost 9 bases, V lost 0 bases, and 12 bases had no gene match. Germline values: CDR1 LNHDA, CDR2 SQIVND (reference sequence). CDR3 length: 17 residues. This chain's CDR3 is CASSIDPRLAGSGEQFF. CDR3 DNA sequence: TGTGCCAGTAGTATAGATCCGCGGCTAGCGGGATCGGGTGAGCAGTTCTTC.

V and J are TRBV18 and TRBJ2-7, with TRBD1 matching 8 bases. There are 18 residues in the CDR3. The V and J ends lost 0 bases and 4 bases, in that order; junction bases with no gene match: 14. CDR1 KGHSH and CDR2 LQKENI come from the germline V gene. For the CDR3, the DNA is TGTGCCAGCTCACCACCCAATAAATGGACAGGGAGAATTTACGAGCAGTACTTC. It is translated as CASSPPNKWTGRIYEQYF.

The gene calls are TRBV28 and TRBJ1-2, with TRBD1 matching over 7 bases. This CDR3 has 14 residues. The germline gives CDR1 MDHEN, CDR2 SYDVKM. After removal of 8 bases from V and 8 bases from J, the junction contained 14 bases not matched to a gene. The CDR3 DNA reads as TGTGCCAGCTATATTAGAATGACAGGGCACGGCTACACCTTC. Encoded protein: CASYIRMTGHGYTF.

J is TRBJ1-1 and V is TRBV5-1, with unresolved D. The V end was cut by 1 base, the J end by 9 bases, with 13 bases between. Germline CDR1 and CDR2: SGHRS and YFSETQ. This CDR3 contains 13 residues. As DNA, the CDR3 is TGCGCCAGCAGCTTGACCCTTGAAGGACAAGCTTTCTTT. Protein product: CASSLTLEGQAFF. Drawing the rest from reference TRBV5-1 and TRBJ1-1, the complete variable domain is KAGVTQTPRYLIKTRGQQVTLSCSPISGHRSVSWYQQTPGQGLQFLFEYFSETQRNKGNFPGRFSGRQFSNSRSEMNVSTLELGDSALYLCASSLTLEGQAFFGQGTRLTVV.

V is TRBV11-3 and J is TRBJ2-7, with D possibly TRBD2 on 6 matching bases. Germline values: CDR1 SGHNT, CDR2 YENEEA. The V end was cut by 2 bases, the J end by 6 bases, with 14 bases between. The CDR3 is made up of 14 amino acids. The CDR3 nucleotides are TGTGCCAGCAGCTTACGAGGAGAAGCGGGCGAGCAGTACTTC. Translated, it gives CASSLRGEAGEQYF.

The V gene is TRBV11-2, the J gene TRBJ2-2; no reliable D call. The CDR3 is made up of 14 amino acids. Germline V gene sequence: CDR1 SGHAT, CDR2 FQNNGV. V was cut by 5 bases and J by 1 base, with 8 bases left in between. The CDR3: CASSHTENTGELFF. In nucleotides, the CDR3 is TGTGCCAGCAGCCATACAGAGAACACCGGGGAGCTGTTTTTT.

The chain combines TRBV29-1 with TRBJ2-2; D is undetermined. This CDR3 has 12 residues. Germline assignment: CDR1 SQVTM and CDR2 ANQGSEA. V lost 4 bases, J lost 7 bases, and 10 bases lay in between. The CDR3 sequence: CSVGHAFGELFF. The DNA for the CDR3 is TGCAGCGTTGGACATGCGTTCGGGGAGCTGTTTTTT.

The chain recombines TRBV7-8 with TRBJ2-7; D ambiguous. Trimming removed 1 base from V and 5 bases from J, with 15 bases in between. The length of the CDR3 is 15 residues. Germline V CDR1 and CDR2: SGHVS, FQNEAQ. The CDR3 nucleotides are TGTGCCAGCAGCTTAGGGGTTAGTAGTTCCCACGAGCAGTACTTC. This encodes CASSLGVSSSHEQYF.

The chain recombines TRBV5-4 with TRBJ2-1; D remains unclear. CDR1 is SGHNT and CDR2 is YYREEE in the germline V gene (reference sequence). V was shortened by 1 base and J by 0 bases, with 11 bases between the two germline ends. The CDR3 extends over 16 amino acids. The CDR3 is CASSLYGPLSYNEQFF. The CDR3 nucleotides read TGTGCCAGCAGCTTGTACGGCCCTCTCTCCTACAATGAGCAGTTCTTC.

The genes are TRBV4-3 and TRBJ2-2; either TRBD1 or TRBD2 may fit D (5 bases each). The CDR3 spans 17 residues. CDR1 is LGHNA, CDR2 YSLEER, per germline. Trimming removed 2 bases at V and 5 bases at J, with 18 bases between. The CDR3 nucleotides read TGCGCCAGCAGCCAACCGGTCCGGGACCCGGGGACCGGGGAGCTGTTTTTT. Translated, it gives CASSQPVRDPGTGELFF.

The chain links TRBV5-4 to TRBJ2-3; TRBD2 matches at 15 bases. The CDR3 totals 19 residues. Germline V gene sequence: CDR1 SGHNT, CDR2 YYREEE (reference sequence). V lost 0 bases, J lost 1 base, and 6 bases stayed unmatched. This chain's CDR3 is CASSLEWTSGRVGTDTQYF. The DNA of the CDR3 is TGTGCCAGCAGCTTGGAGTGGACTAGCGGGAGGGTAGGCACAGATACGCAGTATTTT.

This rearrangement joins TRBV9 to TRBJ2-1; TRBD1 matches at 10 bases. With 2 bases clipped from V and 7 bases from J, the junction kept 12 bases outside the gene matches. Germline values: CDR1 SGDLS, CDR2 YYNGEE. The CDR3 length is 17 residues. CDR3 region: CASSVNPSRTGGNEQFF. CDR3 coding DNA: TGTGCCAGCAGCGTTAACCCCTCACGGACAGGGGGAAATGAGCAGTTCTTC. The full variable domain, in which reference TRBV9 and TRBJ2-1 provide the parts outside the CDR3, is DSGVTQTPKHLITATGQRVTLRCSPRSGDLSVYWYQQSLDQGLQFLIQYYNGEERAKGNILERFSAQQFPDLHSELNLSSLELGDSALYFCASSVNPSRTGGNEQFFGPGTRLTVL.

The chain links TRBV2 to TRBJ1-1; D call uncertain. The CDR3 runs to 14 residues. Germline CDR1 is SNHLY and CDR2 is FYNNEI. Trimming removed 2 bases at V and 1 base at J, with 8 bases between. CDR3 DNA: TGTGCCAGCAGTGAATGGGGAAAGAACACTGAAGCTTTCTTT. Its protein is CASSEWGKNTEAFF.